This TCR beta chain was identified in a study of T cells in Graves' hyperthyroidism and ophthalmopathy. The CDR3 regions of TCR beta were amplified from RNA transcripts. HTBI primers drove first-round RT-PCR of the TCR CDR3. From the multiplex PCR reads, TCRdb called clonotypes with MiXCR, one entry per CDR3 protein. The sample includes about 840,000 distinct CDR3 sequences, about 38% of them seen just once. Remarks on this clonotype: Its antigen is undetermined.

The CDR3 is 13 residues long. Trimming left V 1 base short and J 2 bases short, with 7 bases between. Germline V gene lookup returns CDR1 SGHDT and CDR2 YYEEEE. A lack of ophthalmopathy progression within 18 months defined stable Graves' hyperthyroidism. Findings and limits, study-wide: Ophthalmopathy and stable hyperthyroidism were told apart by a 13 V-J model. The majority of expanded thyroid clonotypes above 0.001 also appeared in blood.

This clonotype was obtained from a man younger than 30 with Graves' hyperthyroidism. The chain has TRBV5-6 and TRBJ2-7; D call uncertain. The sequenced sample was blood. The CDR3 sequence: CASSLQVTYEQYF. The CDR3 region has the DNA TGTGCCAGCAGCTTGCAAGTAACCTACGAGCAGTACTTC.